The entry below gives a single T cell receptor beta chain sequence along with its context. This specimen belongs to a study of control samples from healthy donors and cancer patients. Measured with immunoSEQ multiplex PCR; TCRdb has only the in-frame clones, and not every one. The sample includes roughly 80,000 clones, around nine tenths of them seen just once. Trimming cost V 0 bases and J 2 bases, with 8 bases left between them. The CDR3 runs 14 residues. CDR1 and CDR2 (germline): GTSNPN, SVGIG (reference sequence). The specimen was blood. The genes are TRBV30 and TRBJ2-1, with a possible D match to TRBD2 (5 bases). The origin of this receptor is a woman in her forties or fifties in good health. Written as DNA, the CDR3 is TGTGCCTGGAGTGTCAGAGGGCCCTACAATGAGCAGTTCTTC. It encodes CAWSVRGPYNEQFF.